This entry lists 18 T cell receptor beta chains sequenced from one sample in a study of early T cells in non-severe SARS-CoV-2 infection (dated by TCRdb to the early 2020s). The library was built by means of 5' RACE. Instrument used: NextSeq 500. TCRdb applied fastp at Q25 and MiXCR to the public reads, then kept only in-frame beta chains. Every distinct CDR3 protein forms one entry, paired with its most common genes and DNA. The sample yields roughly 50,000 distinct CDR3 sequences; roughly 8% were counted once. 4% to 5% of the sample goes to the ten largest clones. The specimen was whole blood. Receptors originate from an adult who was a healthcare worker with PCR-confirmed SARS-CoV-2 infection or an uninfected control (not recorded which).

This clonotype was counted between two and nine times. CDR3 region: CAWSIGTGWAGELFF. CDR3 in DNA: TGTGCCTGGAGTATAGGAACAGGGTGGGCCGGGGAGCTGTTTTTT. This chain links TRBV30 with TRBJ2-2; D is possibly TRBD1 (6 bases). This CDR3 contains 15 residues. CDR1 is GTSNPN and CDR2 is SVGIG in the germline V gene (reference sequence). V was cut by 2 bases and J by 6 bases, with 16 bases left in between. Looking up the rest from reference TRBV30 and TRBJ2-2 gives the full variable domain: SQTIHQWPATLVQPVGSPLSLECTVEGTSNPNLYWYRQAAGRGLQLLFYSVGIGQISSEVPQNLSASRPQDRQFILSSKKLLLSDSGFYLCAWSIGTGWAGELFFGEGSRLTVL.

This clonotype showed up many times. The chain couples TRBV6-1 to TRBJ1-1, with D tentatively TRBD1 (6 bases). The CDR3 spans 14 residues. Trimming took 4 bases from V and 0 from J, leaving 9 bases between them. Germline assignment: CDR1 MNHNS and CDR2 SASEGT. CDR3 residues: CASSAQGMNTEAFF. The DNA for the CDR3 is TGTGCCAGCAGTGCTCAGGGGATGAACACTGAAGCTTTCTTT.

The chain has TRBV28 and TRBJ2-1, with 11 bases fitting TRBD2. CDR3 length: 15 residues. Germline CDR1 MDHEN, CDR2 SYDVKM. Trimming at V came to 8 bases and at J to 8 bases, leaving 11 bases not matched to a gene. In DNA form, the CDR3 reads TGTGCCAGCCCCCCTTCTAGCGGGAGGATTCATGAGCAGTTCTTC. Encoded protein: CASPPSSGRIHEQFF.

This clonotype came up many times. V and J are TRBV6-6 and TRBJ1-5; D unresolved. CDR3 length: 10 amino acids. V dropped 11 bases and J dropped 6 bases, with 8 bases sitting between them. Per the germline V gene, CDR1 is MNHNY and CDR2 is SVGAGI (reference sequence). CDR3: CALGGQPQHF. CDR3 DNA: TGTGCCTTGGGAGGTCAGCCCCAGCATTTT.

The chain joins TRBV29-1 to TRBJ2-7; D may be TRBD2 (6 bases). There are 15 residues in the CDR3. The V end was cut by 4 bases, the J end by 0 bases, with 16 bases between. Germline V lookup: CDR1 SQVTM, CDR2 ANQGSEA. CDR3 in amino acids: CSVAGGSKSSYEQYF. The CDR3, as DNA: TGCAGCGTTGCCGGAGGGTCCAAGAGCTCCTACGAGCAGTACTTC.

This clonotype was counted only a few times. The chain is built from TRBV20-1 and TRBJ2-7; 12 bases map to TRBD2. CDR1 is DFQATT, CDR2 SNEGSKA, per germline (reference sequence). V shed 1 base, J shed 4 bases, and the junction held 2 bases outside the gene matches. The CDR3 is 14 amino acids. CDR3 in DNA: TGCAGTGCTAGAGGACTAGCGGGAGTTTACGAGCAGTACTTC. This encodes CSARGLAGVYEQYF.

This clonotype is deemed medium-sized. The gene calls are TRBV10-1 and TRBJ2-7, with TRBD2 identical over 10 bases. CDR1 and CDR2 from the germline V gene are WNHNN and SYGVQD (reference sequence). The junction had 12 bases not matched to a gene; V was cut back by 10 bases and J by 0 bases. The CDR3 consists of 16 residues. The CDR3, as DNA: TGCGCCATCTGGACTAGCGGTCCCCAGAGCTCCTACGAGCAGTACTTC. Residues: CAIWTSGPQSSYEQYF.

The genes are TRBV5-5 and TRBJ2-7; D remains ambiguous. Trimming removed 0 bases from V and 3 bases from J, with 10 bases in between. Germline V gives CDR1 SGHKS, CDR2 YYEKEE (reference sequence). The CDR3 totals 14 residues. The DNA for the CDR3 is TGTGCCAGCAGCTTGGGCTTTTCCGGCTACGAGCAGTACTTC. It specifies CASSLGFSGYEQYF.

This chain links TRBV12-3 or TRBV12-4 with TRBJ1-1; no clear D. The V gene lost 8 bases and the J gene lost 3 bases, with 16 bases spanning the gap. The CDR3 extends over 14 amino acids. The CDR3 DNA reads as TGTGCCAGCCAACCGACCGGCTGGGACACTGAAGCTTTCTTT. Its protein is CASQPTGWDTEAFF.

The gene calls are TRBV2 and TRBJ2-7; the D is unclear. Trimming cost V 10 bases and J 9 bases, with 7 bases left between them. From germline, CDR1 is SNHLY and CDR2 FYNNEI. This CDR3 is 8 amino acids long. The CDR3 sequence is CATPRQYF. The CDR3 DNA follows: TGTGCCACCCCTCGGCAGTACTTC.

V gene TRBV28 combines with J gene TRBJ2-7; 8 bases agree with TRBD2. V lost 4 bases to trimming and J lost 9 bases; unmatched junction nucleotides: 14. The germline V gene encodes CDR1 MDHEN and CDR2 SYDVKM. This CDR3 spans 15 amino acids. The CDR3 region is CASSSLLAAPAGQYF. CDR3 in DNA: TGTGCCAGCAGTTCGCTACTAGCGGCCCCGGCCGGGCAGTACTTC.

The gene calls are TRBV30 and TRBJ1-2, with 7 bases lining up with TRBD1. The V and J ends lost 0 bases and 0 bases, in that order; junction bases with no gene match: 4. The CDR3 has 15 residues. Germline values: CDR1 GTSNPN, CDR2 SVGIG (reference sequence). CDR3 sequence reads: CAWSVPTGTNYGYTF. Written as DNA, the CDR3 is TGTGCCTGGAGTGTTCCGACAGGGACTAACTATGGCTACACCTTC. The full variable domain, its missing parts supplied by reference TRBV30 and TRBJ1-2, is SQTIHQWPATLVQPVGSPLSLECTVEGTSNPNLYWYRQAAGRGLQLLFYSVGIGQISSEVPQNLSASRPQDRQFILSSKKLLLSDSGFYLCAWSVPTGTNYGYTFGSGTRLTVV.

This clonotype appeared a few times. The chain employs TRBV28 and TRBJ2-7; TRBD1 agrees at 7 bases. Losses at the gene ends were 8 bases for V and 0 bases for J; bases not matched to a gene: 13. CDR1 is MDHEN and CDR2 is SYDVKM in the germline V gene. The length of the CDR3 is 16 residues. The CDR3 reads CASRTGGSGTSYEQYF. The CDR3 nucleotides are TGTGCCAGCCGGACAGGTGGGTCAGGAACCTCCTACGAGCAGTACTTC.

This clonotype was observed a few times. The chain links TRBV12-3 or TRBV12-4 to TRBJ2-3; 9 bases are a match to TRBD2. This CDR3 comprises 17 residues. J was trimmed by 5 bases and V by 4 bases; bases with no gene match: 13. The CDR3 loop is CASSYLASGTRGDTQYF. The CDR3 DNA follows: TGTGCCAGCAGTTACCTAGCTAGCGGGACACGGGGAGATACGCAGTATTTT.

This clonotype turned up a few times. The V and J genes are TRBV20-1 and TRBJ2-3; maybe TRBD1 (5 bases). In germline, CDR1 is DFQATT, CDR2 SNEGSKA (reference sequence). The CDR3 has 15 amino acids. V dropped 0 bases and J dropped 4 bases, with 14 bases sitting between them. The CDR3 DNA is TGCAGTGCTAGAGATCTTGGGGCACTGCCAGATACGCAGTATTTT. Translation: CSARDLGALPDTQYF.

This clonotype was counted ten times or more. The chain carries TRBV7-8 and TRBJ2-2; 13 positions match TRBD2. The CDR3 is 16 residues long. V shed 6 bases, J shed 7 bases, and the junction held 8 bases outside the gene matches. In germline, CDR1 is SGHVS, CDR2 FQNEAQ. CDR3 DNA: TGTGCCAGCAGGAGACTAGCGGGGGGCAATGGCGGGGAGCTGTTTTTT. Encoded protein: CASRRLAGGNGGELFF.

This clonotype was observed many times. This chain uses TRBV6-5 with TRBJ1-6; weak D call: TRBD1 (6 bases). Looked up from germline, CDR1 is MNHEY and CDR2 is SVGAGI. The CDR3 runs to 13 residues. V lost 6 bases and J lost 9, with 12 bases in between. CDR3: CASSGGPFSPLHF. CDR3 nucleotide sequence: TGTGCCAGCAGCGGGGGGCCCTTTTCACCCCTCCACTTT.

This clonotype qualifies as medium-sized (0.01 to 0.1%). The V gene is TRBV20-1, the J gene TRBJ2-3; TRBD2 agrees at 14 bases. The CDR3 totals 18 residues. Per the germline V gene, CDR1 is DFQATT and CDR2 is SNEGSKA (reference sequence). Trimming took 0 bases from V and 3 from J; bases not matched to a gene: 8. The CDR3 loop reads CSARDQTGTSGRTDTQYF. CDR3 sequence (DNA): TGCAGTGCTAGAGATCAGACCGGGACTAGCGGGAGAACAGATACGCAGTATTTT.